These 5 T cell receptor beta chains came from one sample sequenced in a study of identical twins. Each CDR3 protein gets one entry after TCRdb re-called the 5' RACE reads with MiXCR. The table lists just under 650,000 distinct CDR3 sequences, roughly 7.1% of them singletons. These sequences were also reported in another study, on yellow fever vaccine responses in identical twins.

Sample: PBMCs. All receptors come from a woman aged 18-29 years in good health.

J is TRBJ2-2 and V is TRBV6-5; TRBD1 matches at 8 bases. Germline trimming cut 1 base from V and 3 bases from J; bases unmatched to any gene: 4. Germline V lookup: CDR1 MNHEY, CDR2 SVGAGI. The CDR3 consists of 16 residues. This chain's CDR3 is CASSYLYRGDTGELFF. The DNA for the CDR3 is TGTGCCAGCAGTTACTTATACAGGGGGGACACCGGGGAGCTGTTTTTT.

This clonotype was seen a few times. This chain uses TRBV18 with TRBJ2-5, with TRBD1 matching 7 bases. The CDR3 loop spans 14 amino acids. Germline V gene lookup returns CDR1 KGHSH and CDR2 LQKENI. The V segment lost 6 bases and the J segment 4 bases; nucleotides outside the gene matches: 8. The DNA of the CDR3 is TGTGCCAGCTCGTCAACAGGGGCGGGAGAGACCCAGTACTTC. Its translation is CASSSTGAGETQYF.

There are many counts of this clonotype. DNA of the CDR3: TGTGCCAGCAGTTTCTTTCGGGAAAAACTGTTTTTT. It codes for CASSFFREKLFF. This rearrangement joins TRBV12-3 or TRBV12-4 to TRBJ1-4; D gene uncertain. This CDR3 spans 12 amino acids. V was pared by 3 bases and J by 8 bases, with 7 bases between.

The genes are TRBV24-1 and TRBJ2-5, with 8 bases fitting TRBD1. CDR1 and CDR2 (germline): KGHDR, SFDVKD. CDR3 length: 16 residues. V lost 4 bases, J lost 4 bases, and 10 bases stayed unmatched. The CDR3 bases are TGTGCCACCAGTGACCCAGGTGGACAGGGCCTAGAGACCCAGTACTTC. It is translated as CATSDPGGQGLETQYF.

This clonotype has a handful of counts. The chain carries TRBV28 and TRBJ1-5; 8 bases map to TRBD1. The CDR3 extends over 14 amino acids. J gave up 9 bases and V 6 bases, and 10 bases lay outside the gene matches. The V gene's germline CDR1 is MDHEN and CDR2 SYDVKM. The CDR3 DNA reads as TGTGCCAGCAGCTACACAGGGGGGAAGGGGCCCCAGCATTTT. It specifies CASSYTGGKGPQHF.